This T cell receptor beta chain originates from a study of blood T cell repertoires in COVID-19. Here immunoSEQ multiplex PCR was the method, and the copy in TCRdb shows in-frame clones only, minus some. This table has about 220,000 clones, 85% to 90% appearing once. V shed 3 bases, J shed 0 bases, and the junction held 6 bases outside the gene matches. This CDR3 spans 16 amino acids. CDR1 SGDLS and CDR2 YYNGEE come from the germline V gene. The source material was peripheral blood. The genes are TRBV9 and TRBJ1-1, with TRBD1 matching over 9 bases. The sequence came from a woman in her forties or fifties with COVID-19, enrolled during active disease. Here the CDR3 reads CASSAGQGPLNTEAFF. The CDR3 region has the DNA TGTGCCAGCAGCGCCGGACAGGGGCCCTTGAACACTGAAGCTTTCTTT.